These 19 T cell receptor beta chains were all obtained from the same sample, sequenced in a study of blood T cell repertoires in COVID-19. Repertoires were generated with immunoSEQ multiplex PCR, while TCRdb's copy carries only in-frame clones and drops some. The sample holds 300,000 to 350,000 clones, 90% seen once. The source material was peripheral blood. The receptors here all came from a woman aged 30 to 39 with COVID-19, enrolled during active disease.

This sequence joins TRBV19 and TRBJ2-7; maybe TRBD2 (6 bases). The length of the CDR3 is 14 residues. Per the germline V gene, CDR1 is LNHDA and CDR2 is SQIVND (reference sequence). Trimming took off 5 bases at V and 0 bases at J, with 11 bases between the two ends. The CDR3 coding sequence is TGTGCCAGTAGTCGGCGGGGTATCTCCTACGAGCAGTACTTC. Encoded protein: CASSRRGISYEQYF.

On this clone: The same CDR3 can be traced to other DNA sequences in this sample. V is TRBV30 and J is TRBJ2-6, with D possibly matching TRBD1 (5 bases). Germline loops: CDR1 GTSNPN, CDR2 SVGIG (reference sequence). The length of the CDR3 is 14 residues. Trimming removed 1 base from V and 4 bases from J, with 8 bases in between. The DNA for the CDR3 is TGTGCCTGGAGTGCAGGGCGAGGGGCCAACGTCCTGACTTTC. It codes for CAWSAGRGANVLTF.

V gene TRBV28 combines with J gene TRBJ1-5, with D hard to call. V dropped 4 bases and J dropped 7 bases, with 8 bases sitting between them. The CDR3 has 12 amino acids. Germline lookup yields CDR1 MDHEN and CDR2 SYDVKM. This CDR3 is CASSSGGQPQHF. DNA for the CDR3: TGTGCCAGCAGTTCCGGCGGCCAGCCCCAGCATTTT.

The V call is TRBV19, the J call TRBJ1-2, with 10 bases lining up with TRBD1. The CDR3 is 12 residues long. With 9 bases clipped from V and 8 bases from J, the junction kept 6 bases outside the gene matches. Germline V lookup: CDR1 LNHDA, CDR2 SQIVND (reference sequence). CDR3 DNA sequence: TGTGCCAGCAGACAGGGGGCATGGGGCTACACCTTC. Translating gives CASRQGAWGYTF.

J is TRBJ1-3 and V is TRBV19, with 9 bases matching TRBD1. This CDR3 region has 16 residues. The V and J ends lost 5 bases and 0 bases, in that order; junction bases with no gene match: 5. Germline V gives CDR1 LNHDA, CDR2 SQIVND (reference sequence). As DNA, the CDR3 is TGTGCCAGTAGTCGGGACAGGGCCCTCTCTGGAAACACCATATATTTT. Its protein is CASSRDRALSGNTIYF.

V usage is TRBV7-9 and J usage is TRBJ2-4, with TRBD1 identical over 10 bases. Losses at the gene ends were 1 base for V and 3 bases for J; bases not matched to a gene: 3. Germline V lookup: CDR1 SEHNR, CDR2 FQNEAQ (reference sequence). This CDR3 comprises 16 residues. The CDR3 region is CASSLGTGGLKNIQYF. The CDR3 DNA reads as TGTGCCAGCAGCTTAGGGACAGGGGGTCTCAAAAACATTCAGTACTTC. The complete variable domain, with remaining parts taken from reference TRBV7-9 and TRBJ2-4, reads DTGVSQNPRHKITKRGQNVTFRCDPISEHNRLYWYRQTLGQGPEFLTYFQNEAQLEKSRLLSDRFSAERPKGSFSTLEIQRTEQGDSAMYLCASSLGTGGLKNIQYFGAGTRLSVL.

The chain uses TRBV18 and TRBJ2-6; D is unresolved. The CDR3 runs to 15 residues. Trimming took 6 bases from V and 0 from J, leaving 9 bases between them. Germline V CDR1 and CDR2: KGHSH, LQKENI. The CDR3 reads CASSLLNSGANVLTF. CDR3 DNA sequence: TGTGCCAGCTCTCTTTTAAACTCTGGGGCCAACGTCCTGACTTTC.

The chain couples TRBV23-1 to TRBJ1-5; the match to TRBD1 covers 10 bases. TRBV23-1 belongs to the ORF category, with a function that is uncertain. The CDR3 sequence is 15 residues long. The V gene end was trimmed by 7 bases and the J gene end by 6 bases; junction bases not matched to a gene: 9. CDR3 protein: CASTPPDRGIQPQHF. In DNA form, the CDR3 reads TGCGCCAGCACCCCCCCGGACAGGGGGATTCAGCCCCAGCATTTT.

The gene calls are TRBV5-1 and TRBJ2-2; 7 bases are a match to TRBD2. The CDR3 is 15 amino acids. Trimming at V came to 0 bases and at J to 5 bases, leaving 4 bases not matched to a gene. Germline V gene data show CDR1 as SGHRS and CDR2 as YFSETQ. CDR3 sequence (DNA): TGCGCCAGCAGCTTGGGCGGGAGCGGTACCGGGGAGCTGTTTTTT. Its translation is CASSLGGSGTGELFF. Full variable domain (missing parts from reference TRBV5-1 and TRBJ2-2): KAGVTQTPRYLIKTRGQQVTLSCSPISGHRSVSWYQQTPGQGLQFLFEYFSETQRNKGNFPGRFSGRQFSNSRSEMNVSTLELGDSALYLCASSLGGSGTGELFFGEGSRLTVL.

The CDR3 loop reads CASSEREWSGNTIYF. CDR3 DNA sequence: TGTGCCAGCAGTGAACGGGAGTGGTCTGGAAACACCATATATTTT. This chain joins TRBV6-1 and TRBJ1-3; D gene uncertain. The CDR3 is made up of 15 amino acids. From germline, CDR1 is MNHNS and CDR2 SASEGT. The V and J ends lost 2 bases and 1 base respectively, with 9 bases between them.

The V gene is TRBV6-7, the J gene TRBJ2-5; 7 nucleotides line up with TRBD1. TRBV6-7 is classed as an ORF, of uncertain function. CDR3 length: 14 residues. The V gene end was trimmed by 2 bases and the J gene end by 4 bases; junction bases not matched to a gene: 4. This chain's CDR3 is CASSYPTGRETQYF. The CDR3 region has the DNA TGTGCCAGCAGTTACCCGACAGGGAGAGAGACCCAGTACTTC.

This clone was seen just once. The V call is TRBV6-5, the J call TRBJ2-7, with D possibly being TRBD1 (5 bases). The CDR3 has 14 amino acids. The germline V gene encodes CDR1 MNHEY and CDR2 SVGAGI. Trimming removed 4 bases at V and 0 bases at J, with 10 bases between. The CDR3 loop reads CASSLVGASYEQYF. In DNA form, the CDR3 reads TGTGCCAGCAGTTTAGTTGGGGCCTCCTACGAGCAGTACTTC.

The chain joins TRBV3-1 (or the pseudogene TRBV3-2) to TRBJ2-5, with a weak D call TRBD1 (6 bases). Germline CDR1 LGHDT, CDR2 YNNKEL (reference sequence). The CDR3 loop spans 14 amino acids. The germline V and J ends were trimmed by 7 bases and 1 base, with 13 bases remaining between them. The CDR3 coding sequence is TGTGCCAGCAAGGACAGACCTTCCCAAGAGACCCAGTACTTC. It specifies CASKDRPSQETQYF.

This clone showed up just once. This rearrangement joins TRBV3-1 (or the pseudogene TRBV3-2) to TRBJ2-5, with a weak D call TRBD2 (5 bases). The V gene's germline CDR1 is LGHDT and CDR2 YNNKEL (reference sequence). The CDR3 sequence is 15 residues long. The V end was cut by 0 bases, the J end by 1 base, with 9 bases between. CDR3 residues: CASSQDSLAQETQYF. As DNA, the CDR3 is TGTGCCAGCAGCCAAGATAGCCTAGCCCAAGAGACCCAGTACTTC.

The chain couples TRBV28 to TRBJ1-1, with D perhaps TRBD1 (5 bases). The CDR3 is 14 amino acids. From germline, CDR1 is MDHEN and CDR2 SYDVKM. V dropped 5 bases and J dropped 8 bases, with 18 bases sitting between them. The CDR3 nucleotides read TGTGCCAGCAGTGGCCGATACGGGGGTACCGAAGCTTTCTTT. As protein: CASSGRYGGTEAFF. Using reference TRBV28 and TRBJ1-1 for the parts outside the CDR3, the full variable domain is DVKVTQSSRYLVKRTGEKVFLECVQDMDHENMFWYRQDPGLGLRLIYFSYDVKMKEKGDIPEGYSVSREKKERFSLILESASTNQTSMYLCASSGRYGGTEAFFGQGTRLTVV.

The chain links TRBV20-1 to TRBJ2-3; D may be TRBD2 (5 bases). Germline CDR1 and CDR2: DFQATT and SNEGSKA (reference sequence). There are 13 residues in the CDR3. Trimming cost V 3 bases and J 4 bases, with 11 bases left between them. The CDR3 here is CSASVAGADTQYF. As DNA, the CDR3 is TGCAGTGCTAGTGTTGCCGGGGCAGATACGCAGTATTTT.

This clone was recorded only once. The chain employs TRBV6-1 and TRBJ2-1; D is undetermined. Deletions cut 8 bases from V and 1 base from J, with 12 bases between. The CDR3 consists of 14 residues. Germline V gene sequence: CDR1 MNHNS, CDR2 SASEGT. The CDR3 nucleotides are TGTGCCAGCTCGCACTTCTTTTCCTACAATGAGCAGTTCTTC. Protein product: CASSHFFSYNEQFF.

V is TRBV27 and J is TRBJ1-1, with 7 bases that match TRBD1. V lost 5 bases and J lost 0; bases outside the gene matches: 3. Germline V gene lookup returns CDR1 MNHEY and CDR2 SMNVEV (reference sequence). The CDR3 spans 14 residues. CDR3: CASSGTELNTEAFF. DNA for the CDR3: TGTGCCAGCAGTGGGACAGAATTGAACACTGAAGCTTTCTTT.

This chain uses TRBV6-5 with TRBJ1-5, with D possibly TRBD1 on 6 matching bases. Germline V CDR1 and CDR2: MNHEY, SVGAGI. Trimming cost V 6 bases and J 2 bases, with 11 bases left between them. The CDR3 spans 14 residues. The CDR3 is CASRAQGGNQPQHF. In DNA form, the CDR3 reads TGTGCCAGCAGGGCACAGGGAGGCAATCAGCCCCAGCATTTT.